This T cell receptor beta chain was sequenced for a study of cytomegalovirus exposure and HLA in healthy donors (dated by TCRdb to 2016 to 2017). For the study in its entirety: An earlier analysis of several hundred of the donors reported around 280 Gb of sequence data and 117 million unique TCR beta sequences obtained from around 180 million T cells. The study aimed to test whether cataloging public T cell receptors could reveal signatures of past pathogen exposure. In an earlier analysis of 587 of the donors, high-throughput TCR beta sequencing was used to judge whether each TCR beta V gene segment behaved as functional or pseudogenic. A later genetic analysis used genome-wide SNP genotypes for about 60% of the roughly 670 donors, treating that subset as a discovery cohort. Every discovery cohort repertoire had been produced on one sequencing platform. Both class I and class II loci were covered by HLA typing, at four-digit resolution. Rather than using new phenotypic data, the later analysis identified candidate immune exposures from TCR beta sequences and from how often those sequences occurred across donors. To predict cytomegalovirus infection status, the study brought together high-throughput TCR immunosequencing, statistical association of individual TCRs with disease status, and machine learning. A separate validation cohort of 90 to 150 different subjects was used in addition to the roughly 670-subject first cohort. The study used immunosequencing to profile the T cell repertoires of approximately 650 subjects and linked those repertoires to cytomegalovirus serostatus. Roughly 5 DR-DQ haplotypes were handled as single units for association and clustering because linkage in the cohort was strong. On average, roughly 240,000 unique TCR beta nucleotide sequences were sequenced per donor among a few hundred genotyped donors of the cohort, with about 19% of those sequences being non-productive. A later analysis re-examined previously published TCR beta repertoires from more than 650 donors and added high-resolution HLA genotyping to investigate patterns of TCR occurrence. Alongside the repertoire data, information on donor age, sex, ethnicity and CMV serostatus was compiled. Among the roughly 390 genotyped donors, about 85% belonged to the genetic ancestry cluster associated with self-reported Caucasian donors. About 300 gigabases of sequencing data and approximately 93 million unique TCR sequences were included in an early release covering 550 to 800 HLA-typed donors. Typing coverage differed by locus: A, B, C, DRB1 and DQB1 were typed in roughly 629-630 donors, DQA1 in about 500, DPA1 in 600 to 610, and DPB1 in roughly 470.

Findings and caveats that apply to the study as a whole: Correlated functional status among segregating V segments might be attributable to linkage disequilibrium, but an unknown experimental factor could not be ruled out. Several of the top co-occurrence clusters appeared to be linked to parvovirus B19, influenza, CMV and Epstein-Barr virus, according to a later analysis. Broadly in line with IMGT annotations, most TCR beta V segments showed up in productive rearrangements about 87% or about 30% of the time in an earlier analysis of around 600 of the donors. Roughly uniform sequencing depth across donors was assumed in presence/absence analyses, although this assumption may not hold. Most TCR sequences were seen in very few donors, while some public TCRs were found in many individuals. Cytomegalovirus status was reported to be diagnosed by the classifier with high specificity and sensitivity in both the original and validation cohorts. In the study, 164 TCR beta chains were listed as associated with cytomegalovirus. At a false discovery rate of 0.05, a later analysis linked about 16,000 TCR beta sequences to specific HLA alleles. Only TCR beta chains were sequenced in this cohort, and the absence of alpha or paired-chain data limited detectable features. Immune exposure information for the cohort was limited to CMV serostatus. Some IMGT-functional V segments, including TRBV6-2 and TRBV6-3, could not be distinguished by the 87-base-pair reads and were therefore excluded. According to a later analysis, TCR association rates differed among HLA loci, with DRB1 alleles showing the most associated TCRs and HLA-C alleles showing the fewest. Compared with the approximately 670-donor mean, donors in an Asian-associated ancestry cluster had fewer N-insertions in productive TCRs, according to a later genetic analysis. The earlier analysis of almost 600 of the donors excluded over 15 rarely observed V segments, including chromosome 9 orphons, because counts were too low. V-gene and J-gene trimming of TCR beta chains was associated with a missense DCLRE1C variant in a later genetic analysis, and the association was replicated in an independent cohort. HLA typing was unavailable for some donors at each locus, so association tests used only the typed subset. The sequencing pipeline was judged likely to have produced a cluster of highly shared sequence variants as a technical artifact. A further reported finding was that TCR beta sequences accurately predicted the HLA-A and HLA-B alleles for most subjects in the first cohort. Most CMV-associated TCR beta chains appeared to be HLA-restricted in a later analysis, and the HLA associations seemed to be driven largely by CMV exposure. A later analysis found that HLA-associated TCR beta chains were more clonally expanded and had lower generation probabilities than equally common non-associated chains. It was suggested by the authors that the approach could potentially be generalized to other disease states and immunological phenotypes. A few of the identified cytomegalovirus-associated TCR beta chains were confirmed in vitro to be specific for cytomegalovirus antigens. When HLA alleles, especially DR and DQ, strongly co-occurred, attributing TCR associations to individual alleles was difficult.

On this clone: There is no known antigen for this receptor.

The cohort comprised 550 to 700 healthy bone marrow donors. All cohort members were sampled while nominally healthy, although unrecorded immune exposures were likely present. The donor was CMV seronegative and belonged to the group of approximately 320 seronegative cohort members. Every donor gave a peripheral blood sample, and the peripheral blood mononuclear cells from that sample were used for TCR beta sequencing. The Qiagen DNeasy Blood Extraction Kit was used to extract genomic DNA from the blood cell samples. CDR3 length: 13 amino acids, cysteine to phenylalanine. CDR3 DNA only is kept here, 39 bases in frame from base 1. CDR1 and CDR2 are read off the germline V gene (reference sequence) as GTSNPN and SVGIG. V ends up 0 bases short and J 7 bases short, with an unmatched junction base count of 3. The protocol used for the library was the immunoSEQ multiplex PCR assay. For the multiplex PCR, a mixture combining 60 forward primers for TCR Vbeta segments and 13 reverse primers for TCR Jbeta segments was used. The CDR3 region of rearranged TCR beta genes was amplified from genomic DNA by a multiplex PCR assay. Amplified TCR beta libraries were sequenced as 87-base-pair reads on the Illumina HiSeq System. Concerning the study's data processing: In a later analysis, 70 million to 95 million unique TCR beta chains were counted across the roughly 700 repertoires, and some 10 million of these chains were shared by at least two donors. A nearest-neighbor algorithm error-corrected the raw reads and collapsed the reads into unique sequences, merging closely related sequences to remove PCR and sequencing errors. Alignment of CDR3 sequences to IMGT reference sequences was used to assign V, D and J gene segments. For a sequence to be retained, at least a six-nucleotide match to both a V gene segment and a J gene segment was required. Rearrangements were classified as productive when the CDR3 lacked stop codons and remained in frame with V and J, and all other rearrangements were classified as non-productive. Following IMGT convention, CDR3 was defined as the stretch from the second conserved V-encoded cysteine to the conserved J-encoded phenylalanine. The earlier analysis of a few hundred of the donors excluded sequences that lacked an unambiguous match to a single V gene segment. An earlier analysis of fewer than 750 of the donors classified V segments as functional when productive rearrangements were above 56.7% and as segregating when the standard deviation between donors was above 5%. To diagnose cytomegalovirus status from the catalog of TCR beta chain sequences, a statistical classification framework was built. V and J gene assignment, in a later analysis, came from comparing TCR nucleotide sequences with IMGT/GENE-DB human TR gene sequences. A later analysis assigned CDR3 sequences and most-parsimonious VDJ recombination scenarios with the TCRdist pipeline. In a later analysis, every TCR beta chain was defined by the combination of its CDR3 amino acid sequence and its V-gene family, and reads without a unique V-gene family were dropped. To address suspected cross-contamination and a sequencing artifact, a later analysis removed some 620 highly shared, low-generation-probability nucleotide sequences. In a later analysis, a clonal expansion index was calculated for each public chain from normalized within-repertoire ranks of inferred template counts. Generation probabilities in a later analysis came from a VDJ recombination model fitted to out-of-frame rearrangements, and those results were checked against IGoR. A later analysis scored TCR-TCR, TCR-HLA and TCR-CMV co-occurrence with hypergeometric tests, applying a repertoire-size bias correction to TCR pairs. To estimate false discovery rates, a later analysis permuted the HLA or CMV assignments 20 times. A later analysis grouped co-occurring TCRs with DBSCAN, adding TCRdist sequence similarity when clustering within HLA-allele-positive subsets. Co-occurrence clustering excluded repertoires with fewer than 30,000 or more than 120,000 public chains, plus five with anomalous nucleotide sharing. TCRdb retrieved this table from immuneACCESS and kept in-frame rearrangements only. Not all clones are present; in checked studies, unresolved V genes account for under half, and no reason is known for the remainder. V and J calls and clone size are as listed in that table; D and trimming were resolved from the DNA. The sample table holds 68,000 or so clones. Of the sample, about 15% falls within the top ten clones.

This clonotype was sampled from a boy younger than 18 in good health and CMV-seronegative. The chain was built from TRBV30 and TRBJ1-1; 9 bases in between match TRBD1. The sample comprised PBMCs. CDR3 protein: CAWSVTGGSEAFF. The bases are TGTGCCTGGAGTGTGACAGGGGGTAGTGAAGCTTTCTTT.